The sequence of this T cell receptor beta chain was determined in a study of T cells expressing NK-cell markers. CDR3 length: 14 amino acids. Germline CDR1 is GTSNPN and CDR2 is SVGIG (reference sequence). UMIs were included in TCR beta cDNA generated by 5'RACE template switching. TCRdb reprocessed the 5' RACE reads and keeps a single row for each CDR3 protein, giving no DNA. Its table records 300,000 to 450,000 distinct CDR3 sequences. About this clonotype itself: What it recognizes is unknown.

Study results and limitations: Whether expanded NKG2C+ T cell clones were HCMV-specific remained unclear. Each of roughly six donors carried dominant NKG2C+ clonotypes accounting for about 1.0-7.5% of CD8+ T cells. In several donors, dominant clonotypes made up about 28.3-65% of CD3+CD56-NKG2C+ cells.

Sequencing was carried out using blood T cells: a sorted CD56 or NKG2C T cell subset, CD4+ or CD8+ T cells, or bulk PBMC T cells (not recorded which). The genes are TRBV30 and TRBJ1-6; TCRdb indicates TRBD1, and absent DNA this call remains unverified. This TCR was recovered from a man aged 18 to 69 in good health. CDR3 region: CAWSVGRTNSPLHF.